This T cell receptor beta chain was captured in a study of blood T cell repertoires in COVID-19. Study at large: Sample material is recorded as cDNA or gDNA derived from T cells, B-cell-depleted T cells, or PBMCs.

In the authors' methods: Estimates of nucleated cell counts were drawn from the amplification of reference gene primers. Sequenced by immunoSEQ multiplex PCR; TCRdb stores in-frame clones only, minus some. Clone size and V and J calls were adopted from that table, with D and trimming inferred from the DNA. The sample lists about 76,000 clones, approximately 80% seen once, with about 14% in the top ten. Germline V CDR1 and CDR2: SGHTA, FQGNSA. V trimming: 6 bases; J trimming: 2 bases; junction bases outside the gene matches: 7. CDR3 length equals 14 residues. The chain links TRBV7-2 to TRBJ2-7; 7 nucleotides align to TRBD2. This TCR came from a human donor in a cohort sampled during active COVID-19. The sequenced material came from peripheral blood. The CDR3 loop is CASRNSGPPYEQYF. As DNA, the CDR3 is TGTGCCAGCAGAAATAGCGGGCCCCCCTACGAGCAGTACTTC.